This T cell receptor beta chain was sequenced during a study of identical twins. TCRdb itself ran the 5' RACE reads through MiXCR, one entry per CDR3 protein. The sample consists of approximately 490,000 distinct CDR3 sequences, about 20% of them appearing once. With regard to this clonotype: As yet, its antigen is unknown.

Study-wide findings and caveats: With monozygotic twins, out-of-frame TCR alpha sharing exceeded what models estimated.

CDR3 length equals 11 residues. V dropped 4 bases and J dropped 4 bases, with 8 bases sitting between them. CDR1 is SQVTM, CDR2 ANQGSEA, per germline. This sample was also put to use in a study of yellow fever vaccine responses in identical twins.

The chain couples TRBV29-1 to TRBJ2-7; possible D gene TRBD2, 5 bases. The sequenced sample was CD4+ T cells sorted from blood. The TCR originated in a woman under 30 in good health. The CDR3: CSVGTFYEQYF. In DNA, the CDR3 is TGCAGCGTTGGGACTTTTTACGAGCAGTACTTC.